Included here is one T cell receptor (beta chain) sequence, with context. This sample was included in a study of PD-L1 blockade in urothelial cancer. Study as a whole: Male sex and bladder-origin urothelial cancer were recorded for about 85% of the roughly 30 patients. Each blood sample yielded a median of approximately 140,000 T cells.

Patients yielded 1 to 8 samples each, pretreatment and on-treatment. PCRs each included synthetic TCR analog templates spiked in. TCRdb keeps only in-frame clones here, not all; method: immunoSEQ multiplex PCR. The sample records some 60,000 clones, about 82% being singletons. CDR1 is SGHRS, CDR2 YFSETQ, per germline. The length of the CDR3 is 15 residues. V lost 5 bases, J lost 3 bases, and 15 bases lay in between. The gene calls are TRBV5-1 and TRBJ2-1, with D possibly being TRBD2 (6 bases). Material: PBMCs, obtained around atezolizumab (anti-PD-L1) treatment. This receptor was taken from a man over 45 with urothelial cancer. CDR3 amino acids: CASRLTSGYYNEQFF. The CDR3 DNA follows: TGCGCCAGCAGACTAACCAGCGGGTACTACAATGAGCAGTTCTTC.